Each of the 12 T cell receptor beta chains below was sequenced from the same sample in a study of shared clonotypes between healthy human individuals. The repertoire was sequenced with immunoSEQ multiplex PCR; TCRdb's copy has only in-frame clones and lacks some. This sample has 650,000 to 750,000 clones, with 72% found just once. Sequenced input: memory CD4+ T cells sorted from blood. Noted subset: CD45RA-negative fraction. The receptors here all came from a woman aged 25 to 45 in good health.

This clone was counted only a few times. The V call is TRBV7-2, the J call TRBJ1-2, with D unresolved. The germline CDR1 and CDR2 sequences are SGHTA and FQGNSA. V lost 0 bases to trimming and J lost 8 bases, with 7 bases between them. CDR3 size: 12 residues. CDR3 protein: CASSLAGRGYTF. In DNA form, the CDR3 reads TGTGCCAGCAGCTTAGCAGGGAGAGGCTACACCTTC.

The V and J genes are TRBV5-1 and TRBJ2-7; the match to TRBD2 covers 14 bases. Germline trimming cut 2 bases from V and 7 bases from J; bases unmatched to any gene: 11. This CDR3 is built from 17 residues. CDR1 is SGHRS, CDR2 YFSETQ, per germline. As DNA, the CDR3 is TGCGCCAGCAGCTTCAGGACTAGCGGGAGGTCTTCGTCAGAGCAGTACTTC. This sequence encodes CASSFRTSGRSSSEQYF.

This rearrangement joins TRBV7-8 to TRBJ2-1; 12 positions agree with TRBD2. V was pared by 1 base and J by 6 bases, with 4 bases of the junction left unmatched. This CDR3 spans 16 amino acids. Per the germline V gene, CDR1 is SGHVS and CDR2 is FQNEAQ. The CDR3 DNA is TGTGCCAGCAGCTTAGGGACTAGCGGGATTGGCAATGAGCAGTTCTTC. Translating gives CASSLGTSGIGNEQFF.

The chain uses TRBV6-1 and TRBJ1-1; D gene uncertain. Per the germline V gene, CDR1 is MNHNS and CDR2 is SASEGT. Deletions cut 3 bases from V and 12 bases from J, with 17 bases between. This CDR3 spans 13 amino acids. CDR3: CASSDKGTSTSFF. The DNA for the CDR3 is TGTGCCAGCAGTGATAAGGGCACCAGTACGTCTTTCTTT.

With regard to this clone: Other DNA sequences within the sample encode an identical CDR3. V gene TRBV28 combines with J gene TRBJ2-5; 7 bases fit TRBD1. CDR3 size: 14 residues. Looked up from germline, CDR1 is MDHEN and CDR2 is SYDVKM. V dropped 5 bases and J dropped 2; count of bases not matched to a gene: 5. CDR3 coding DNA: TGTGCCAGCAGTACCCGACAGGGACAAGAGACCCAGTACTTC. This translates into CASSTRQGQETQYF.

This clone was observed once. The CDR3 region is CASSSSEKLFF. CDR3 DNA: TGTGCCAGCAGCTCTAGTGAAAAACTGTTTTTT. V usage is TRBV11-2 and J usage is TRBJ1-4; D gene ambiguous. With 4 bases removed from V and 7 bases from J, the gap between germline ends came to 4 bases. Germline V CDR1 and CDR2: SGHAT, FQNNGV. This CDR3 comprises 11 residues.

V and J are TRBV19 and TRBJ2-3; D uncertain. CDR1 and CDR2 from the germline V gene are LNHDA and SQIVND (reference sequence). V lost 3 bases and J 2 bases, leaving 12 bases between the germline ends. The CDR3 covers 15 residues. CDR3 in amino acids: CASSISSVYTDTQYF. Here the CDR3 DNA reads TGTGCCAGTAGTATTTCCAGCGTTTACACAGATACGCAGTATTTT.

V usage is TRBV2 and J usage is TRBJ1-3; D not certain. This CDR3 is built from 14 residues. Germline V lookup: CDR1 SNHLY, CDR2 FYNNEI. Trimming removed 9 bases from V and 1 base from J, with 13 bases in between. This CDR3 is CASWSPTSGNTIYF. The CDR3 nucleotides read TGTGCCAGTTGGAGTCCGACTTCTGGAAACACCATATATTTT.

This clone has a count of ten or more. At the DNA level, this CDR3 is encoded by other sequences in the same sample as well. The chain couples TRBV10-3 to TRBJ1-1; D gene ambiguous. CDR1 and CDR2 from the germline V gene are ENHRY and SYGVKD. This CDR3 has 11 residues. The germline V and J ends were trimmed by 8 bases and 1 base, with 5 bases remaining between them. The CDR3 protein is CAIGGNTEAFF. CDR3 bases: TGTGCCATCGGAGGGAACACTGAAGCTTTCTTT.

The CDR3: CASKSGDFTYEQYF. CDR3 bases: TGCGCCAGCAAATCCGGGGACTTCACCTACGAGCAGTACTTC. The chain uses TRBV10-2 and TRBJ2-7; tentative D call: TRBD2 (6 bases). Germline CDR1 and CDR2: WSHSY and SAAADI. This CDR3 has 14 amino acids. The V end lost 7 bases, the J end lost 2 bases, and 15 bases lay between the germline ends.

The V and J genes are TRBV19 and TRBJ1-1; 7 nucleotides align to TRBD1. The V gene's germline CDR1 is LNHDA and CDR2 SQIVND (reference sequence). The length of the CDR3 is 15 residues. Trimming cost V 9 bases and J 0 bases; bases outside gene matches: 10. Here the CDR3 reads CASLNRGLMNTEAFF. CDR3 DNA: TGTGCCAGCCTTAACAGGGGACTCATGAACACTGAAGCTTTCTTT.

The genes are TRBV28 and TRBJ2-7, with 11 nucleotides matching TRBD2. The CDR3 totals 13 residues. V trimming: 6 bases; J trimming: 5 bases; junction bases outside the gene matches: 3. The V gene's germline CDR1 is MDHEN and CDR2 SYDVKM. CDR3 residues: CASRLAGAHEQYF. CDR3 nucleotide sequence: TGTGCCAGCAGACTAGCGGGAGCCCACGAGCAGTACTTC.